These T cell receptor beta chains were read from a single sample in a study of blood T cell repertoires in COVID-19. The method was immunoSEQ multiplex PCR; TCRdb's version includes in-frame clones alone and lacks a portion of them. The repertoire consists of about 210,000 clones, with approximately 82% occurring once and the leading ten covering about 12%. The sample was peripheral blood. These receptors were obtained from a woman aged 40 to 50 with acute or convalescent COVID-19. The CDR3 runs from the conserved cysteine through the conserved F or W. The order of the fields is clone size, D gene, V gene, J gene, CDR3 DNA, CDR3 protein. The D gene is left open where the match is weak. Expanded clones get a size class; other rows say once, few or many, or leave the size out.

clone size: NA
D gene: NA
V gene: TRBV2
J gene: TRBJ1-2
CDR3 DNA: TGTGCCAGCAGACAGGACAGCGGCTATGGCTACACCTTC
CDR3 protein: CASRQDSGYGYTF

clone size: NA
D gene: NA
V gene: TRBV10-3
J gene: TRBJ1-5
CDR3 DNA: TGTGCCATCAGTGAGTCGACAGGTAGCAATCAGCCCCAGCATTTT
CDR3 protein: CAISESTGSNQPQHF

clone size: once
D gene: NA
V gene: TRBV2
J gene: TRBJ1-2
CDR3 DNA: TGTGCCAGCAGCCTGGACATTAACTATGGCTACACCTTC
CDR3 protein: CASSLDINYGYTF

clone size: NA
D gene: NA
V gene: TRBV19
J gene: TRBJ1-1
CDR3 DNA: TGTGCCAGTTGCCAGGGGCCGAACACTGAAGCTTTCTTT
CDR3 protein: CASCQGPNTEAFF

clone size: NA
D gene: TRBD2
V gene: TRBV28
J gene: TRBJ2-1
CDR3 DNA: TGTGCCAGCAGTACTAGCGGGACGTACAATGAGCAGTTCTTC
CDR3 protein: CASSTSGTYNEQFF

clone size: NA
D gene: TRBD2
V gene: TRBV10-3
J gene: TRBJ2-5
CDR3 DNA: TGTGCCATCAGTGAGTTGGGACTAGCAGGCCCCCTTCAAGAGACCCAGTACTTC
CDR3 protein: CAISELGLAGPLQETQYF

clone size: NA
D gene: NA
V gene: TRBV23-1
J gene: TRBJ2-7
CDR3 DNA: TGCGCCAGCAGTCAGTTTCGAGTACCCTCCTACGAGCAGTACTTC
CDR3 protein: CASSQFRVPSYEQYF

clone size: NA
D gene: NA
V gene: TRBV6-2/TRBV6-3
J gene: TRBJ2-2
CDR3 DNA: TGTGCCAGCAGTTACTCGACGGCGCGGGATCGGACCGGGGAGCTGTTTTTT
CDR3 protein: CASSYSTARDRTGELFF

clone size: NA
D gene: TRBD2
V gene: TRBV5-4
J gene: TRBJ2-3
CDR3 DNA: TGTGCCAGCAGCTTTCAAGGTACTAGCGCTGAAGGGAGCCGTAAGTTT
CDR3 protein: CASSFQGTSAEGSRKF

clone size: NA
D gene: TRBD2
V gene: TRBV4-3
J gene: TRBJ2-7
CDR3 DNA: TGCGCCAGCAGCCAAGGGACTAGCGCTGAATTCGAGCAGTACTTC
CDR3 protein: CASSQGTSAEFEQYF

clone size: NA
D gene: NA
V gene: TRBV14
J gene: TRBJ1-1
CDR3 DNA: TGTGCCAGCAGCCGCCCAGGTGCGGGGGTCGAAGCTTTCTTT
CDR3 protein: CASSRPGAGVEAFF

clone size: NA
D gene: TRBD2
V gene: TRBV11-3
J gene: TRBJ2-1
CDR3 DNA: TGTGCCAGCAGCTTAGTGCTAGCGGGGACGTACAATGAGCAGTTCTTC
CDR3 protein: CASSLVLAGTYNEQFF

clone size: NA
D gene: TRBD2
V gene: TRBV10-3
J gene: TRBJ2-3
CDR3 DNA: TGTGCCATCAGGGTAGCGGGAGAAACAGATACGCAGTATTTT
CDR3 protein: CAIRVAGETDTQYF

clone size: NA
D gene: NA
V gene: TRBV6-2/TRBV6-3
J gene: TRBJ2-1
CDR3 DNA: TGTGCCAGCAGTTATAATGCGGGACGCATGAGCTCCTACAATGAGCAGTTCTTC
CDR3 protein: CASSYNAGRMSSYNEQFF

clone size: NA
D gene: TRBD1
V gene: TRBV19
J gene: TRBJ1-5
CDR3 DNA: TGTGCCAGTACCACCACAGGGGTTGATGCCAATCAGCCCCAGCATTTT
CDR3 protein: CASTTTGVDANQPQHF

clone size: NA
D gene: TRBD2
V gene: TRBV5-6
J gene: TRBJ2-5
CDR3 DNA: TGTGCCAGCAGCCCCAGGACTAGCGGAAACCAAGAGACCCAGTACTTC
CDR3 protein: CASSPRTSGNQETQYF

clone size: NA
D gene: NA
V gene: TRBV12-3/TRBV12-4
J gene: TRBJ1-1
CDR3 DNA: TGTGCCAGCAGTTTAGGGGGGGGCACTGAAGCTTTCTTT
CDR3 protein: CASSLGGGTEAFF

clone size: NA
D gene: NA
V gene: TRBV29-1
J gene: TRBJ1-2
CDR3 DNA: TGCAGCGCCCAGGGTCGGGGGGGATATGGCTACACCTTC
CDR3 protein: CSAQGRGGYGYTF

clone size: NA
D gene: NA
V gene: TRBV27
J gene: TRBJ2-7
CDR3 DNA: TGTGCCAGCAGGGGGCCTTTCGAGCAGTACTTC
CDR3 protein: CASRGPFEQYF

clone size: NA
D gene: TRBD2
V gene: TRBV7-8
J gene: TRBJ2-7
CDR3 DNA: TGTGCCAGCAGCACAGGGACTAGCGGGACCCCCTACGAGCAGTACTTC
CDR3 protein: CASSTGTSGTPYEQYF

clone size: NA
D gene: NA
V gene: TRBV7-2
J gene: TRBJ2-1
CDR3 DNA: TGTGCCAGCAGCATTCCAGGACTTGCCCCTTACAATGAGCAGTTCTTC
CDR3 protein: CASSIPGLAPYNEQFF

clone size: NA
D gene: TRBD1
V gene: TRBV25-1
J gene: TRBJ2-4
CDR3 DNA: TGTGCCAGCAGTGATTTACAGGGGGGCAAAAACATTCAGTACTTC
CDR3 protein: CASSDLQGGKNIQYF

clone size: NA
D gene: TRBD2
V gene: TRBV6-5
J gene: TRBJ2-7
CDR3 DNA: TGTGCCAGCCAAGGGACTAGCGGGAAGTACGAGCAGTACTTC
CDR3 protein: CASQGTSGKYEQYF

clone size: NA
D gene: NA
V gene: TRBV9
J gene: TRBJ2-2
CDR3 DNA: TGTGCCAGCAGCGTCTCCGACAGGAACACCGGGGAGCTGTTTTTT
CDR3 protein: CASSVSDRNTGELFF

clone size: NA
D gene: NA
V gene: TRBV3-1/TRBV3-2
J gene: TRBJ1-6
CDR3 DNA: TGTGCCAGCAGCCAAGACGGCCCTGGGAGTTCACCCCTCCACTTT
CDR3 protein: CASSQDGPGSSPLHF